This entry concerns a single T cell receptor beta chain. The data were obtained in a study of blood T cells in healthy people across ages. The CDR3 is 12 amino acids. Next came a second PCR, run for about 6 to 11 cycles, which used a sample-barcoded 5' primer along with a J-beta primer mix. TCRdb independently ran MiXCR on the 5' RACE reads; one entry per CDR3 protein. In the table there are 600,000 to 850,000 distinct CDR3 sequences, about 42% of which are singletons. The sequencing input was blood. The source is a woman aged 55-69 years in good health. J is TRBJ2-7 and V is TRBV21-1; the table's D call of TRBD2 was not tested on the DNA. TRBV21-1 is a documented pseudogene. The CDR3 region is CASKGGGNEQYF. In DNA, the CDR3 is TGTGCCAGTAAGGGAGGGGGGAACGAGCAGTACTTC.